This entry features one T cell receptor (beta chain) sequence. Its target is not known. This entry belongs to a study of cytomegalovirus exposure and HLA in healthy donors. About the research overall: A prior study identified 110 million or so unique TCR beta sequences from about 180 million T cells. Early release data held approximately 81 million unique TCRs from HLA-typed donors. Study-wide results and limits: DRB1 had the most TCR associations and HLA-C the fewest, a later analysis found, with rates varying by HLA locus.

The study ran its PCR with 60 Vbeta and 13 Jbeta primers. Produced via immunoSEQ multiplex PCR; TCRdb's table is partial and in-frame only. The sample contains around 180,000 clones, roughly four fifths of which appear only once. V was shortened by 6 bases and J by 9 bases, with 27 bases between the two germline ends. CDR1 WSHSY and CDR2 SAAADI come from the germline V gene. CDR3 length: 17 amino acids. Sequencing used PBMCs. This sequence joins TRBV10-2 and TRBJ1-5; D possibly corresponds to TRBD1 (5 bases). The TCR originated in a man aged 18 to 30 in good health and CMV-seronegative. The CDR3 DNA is TGCGCCAGCAGCGAAGGCCGGAACAGGTTTTCGTTGCGGCCCCAGCATTTT. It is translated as CASSEGRNRFSLRPQHF.